This TCR beta chain emerged from a study of CD8 T cells in ankylosing spondylitis. Findings and limits, study-wide: Blood from ankylosing spondylitis patients appeared to carry a characteristic roughly eight-variant TCR beta motif. A CD8+ phenotype characterized the disease-linked clones, which were relatively rare in peripheral blood. As reported, disease-linked clones showed significant enrichment in matched ankylosing spondylitis synovial fluid. Certain motif variants had earlier appeared in reactive arthritis synovial fluid and blood.

V was clipped by 7 bases and J by 6 bases; unmatched bases: 4. The germline gives CDR1 MGHDK, CDR2 SYGVNS. The CDR3 runs to 12 residues. TCRdb fed the 5' RACE reads into MiXCR, producing one record per CDR3 protein. The sample shows approximately 350,000 distinct CDR3 sequences, approximately 22% of them seen only once. Concerning this clonotype itself: Antigen: not known.

V and J are TRBV25-1 and TRBJ2-7; 9 positions agree with TRBD1. Material for sequencing was blood, either unsorted or a sorted T cell fraction (not recorded which). This TCR came from a male donor with ankylosing spondylitis or in good health (not recorded which). DNA of the CDR3: TGTGCCAGCACGGGACAGGGTAGCGAGCAGTACTTC. Its protein product is CASTGQGSEQYF.